This T cell receptor beta chain originates from a study of cytomegalovirus exposure and HLA in healthy donors. Study-wide context: In an earlier analysis, some 110 million unique TCR beta sequences were found from approximately 170 million T cells.

Regarding this clone: Its antigen is as yet unknown.

Study-wide findings and caveats: The study carried out a later analysis of TCR beta sequences. It associated approximately 15,000 of them with specific HLA alleles at a false discovery rate of 0.05. CMV serostatus stood as the only immune exposure information on hand.

The germline gives CDR1 SGHNT, CDR2 YYREEE (reference sequence). The CDR3 contains 16 residues. J lost 5 bases, V lost 4 bases, and 12 bases had no gene match. PCR involved 60 Vbeta and 13 Jbeta primers. Using immunoSEQ multiplex PCR, the repertoire was profiled, and TCRdb retains in-frame clones only, with some absent. The sample includes some 110,000 clones, approximately 81% of them seen just once. The sequenced sample consisted of PBMCs. The receptor was derived from a man aged 25 to 40 in good health and CMV-seronegative. The chain is built from TRBV5-4 and TRBJ2-1; 7 bases are a match to TRBD2. For the CDR3, the DNA is TGTGCCAGCAGCGTTCCGCCGGGACTACGAAACAATGAGCAGTTCTTC. The encoded protein is CASSVPPGLRNNEQFF. Full variable domain (remainder filled in from reference TRBV5-4 and TRBJ2-1): ETGVTQSPTHLIKTRGQQVTLRCSSQSGHNTVSWYQQALGQGPQFIFQYYREEENGRGNFPPRFSGLQFPNYSSELNVNALELDDSALYLCASSVPPGLRNNEQFFGPGTRLTVL.